The 29 T cell receptor beta chains listed next were all sequenced from one sample in a study of shared clonotypes between healthy human individuals. Naive CD8 cells lacked CD45RO, underwent positive selection for CCR7 and left out terminally differentiated effector memory CD45RA+ cells. Here immunoSEQ multiplex PCR was the method, and the copy in TCRdb shows in-frame clones only, minus some. The table has approximately 2,200,000 clones, approximately 94% seen once. The sequencing sample was made of naive CD8+ T cells from PBMCs. The receptors stem from a young man in good health. Some clones in this sample may be carry-over from other donors' samples.

This sequence joins TRBV6-1 and TRBJ2-2; a possible D gene is TRBD1 (5 bases). Germline CDR1 MNHNS, CDR2 SASEGT. Trimming took off 7 bases at V and 1 base at J, with 10 bases between the two ends. The CDR3 spans 14 residues. CDR3 loop: CASIPTGNTGELFF. CDR3 DNA sequence: TGTGCCAGCATTCCTACAGGGAACACCGGGGAGCTGTTTTTT.

This clone was recorded once. V and J are TRBV9 and TRBJ1-2, with unresolved D. The CDR3 is 17 amino acids. CDR1 is SGDLS, CDR2 YYNGEE, per germline. V dropped 3 bases and J dropped 3 bases, with 21 bases sitting between them. As DNA, the CDR3 is TGTGCCAGCAGCGGGGGAGGGCCTAGCAAAGATGACTATGGCTACACCTTC. Translating gives CASSGGGPSKDDYGYTF.

The chain carries TRBV29-1 and TRBJ2-4; 7 nucleotides align to TRBD1. This CDR3 spans 16 amino acids. V lost 0 bases, J lost 6 bases, and 11 bases stayed unmatched. The germline gives CDR1 SQVTM, CDR2 ANQGSEA. The CDR3 here is CSVEDTVGDSRNIQYF. Here the CDR3 DNA reads TGCAGCGTTGAAGATACTGTGGGGGACAGTCGAAACATTCAGTACTTC.

V gene TRBV6-1 combines with J gene TRBJ1-2; D is unresolved. This CDR3 region has 11 residues. The germline V gene encodes CDR1 MNHNS and CDR2 SASEGT. Trimming removed 4 bases at V and 4 bases at J, with 4 bases between. The CDR3: CASSGSYGYTF. In DNA form, the CDR3 reads TGTGCCAGCAGTGGTAGCTATGGCTACACCTTC.

The chain is built from TRBV6-1 and TRBJ1-4, with no clear D. Per the germline V gene, CDR1 is MNHNS and CDR2 is SASEGT. Deletions cut 4 bases from V and 4 bases from J, with 7 bases between. This CDR3 comprises 13 residues. Here the CDR3 DNA reads TGTGCCAGCAGTGTTGGGCATAATGAAAAACTGTTTTTT. This gives the protein CASSVGHNEKLFF.

This clone was seen a single time. The chain is built from TRBV4-3 and TRBJ2-1; weak D call: TRBD2 (6 bases). V was clipped by 0 bases and J by 1 base, with 19 bases between them. Germline V lookup: CDR1 LGHNA, CDR2 YSLEER. This CDR3 comprises 19 residues. For the CDR3, the DNA is TGCGCCAGCAGCCAAGATGGCCTACTAGCCTCCGATTCCTACAATGAGCAGTTCTTC. Translating gives CASSQDGLLASDSYNEQFF.

V gene TRBV28 combines with J gene TRBJ1-2, with 9 bases that match TRBD1. Germline CDR1 MDHEN, CDR2 SYDVKM. V was pared by 5 bases and J by 8 bases, with 9 bases of the junction left unmatched. The CDR3 covers 14 residues. This CDR3 is CASSPDRTGDGYTF. CDR3 bases: TGTGCCAGCAGTCCCGACCGGACAGGGGACGGCTACACCTTC.

J is TRBJ2-7 and V is TRBV10-3; no clear D gene. V lost 3 bases and J 2 bases, leaving 17 bases between the germline ends. The CDR3 sequence is 16 residues long. Germline CDR1 and CDR2: ENHRY and SYGVKD. The chain's CDR3 is CAISDRQLTLPYEQYF. The CDR3 nucleotides are TGTGCCATCAGTGATCGGCAGCTTACCTTACCCTACGAGCAGTACTTC.

This clone was seen once. The chain has TRBV5-5 and TRBJ2-7; tentative D call: TRBD2 (6 bases). CDR3 size: 15 residues. V was trimmed by 5 bases and J by 6 bases, leaving 21 bases between them. The V gene's germline CDR1 is SGHKS and CDR2 YYEKEE (reference sequence). Written as DNA, the CDR3 is TGTGCCAGCAGTCTTGTGCTACCTGGGGGAGGCGAGCAGTACTTC. Amino acid sequence: CASSLVLPGGGEQYF.

The V and J genes are TRBV5-6 and TRBJ2-5, with D hard to call. Germline CDR1 SGHDT, CDR2 YYEEEE. The CDR3 spans 14 residues. V was pared by 0 bases and J by 1 base, with 7 bases between. In nucleotides, the CDR3 is TGTGCCAGCAGCTTGGGTGTAGGCCAAGAGACCCAGTACTTC. Protein product: CASSLGVGQETQYF.

The chain couples TRBV6-5 to TRBJ1-1; D unresolved. The CDR3 totals 15 residues. Per the germline V gene, CDR1 is MNHEY and CDR2 is SVGAGI. V lost 2 bases to trimming and J lost 7 bases, with 17 bases between them. The CDR3 DNA reads TGTGCCAGCAGTTACGGTGTGGGGAAAACGAATGAAGCTTTCTTT. Protein product: CASSYGVGKTNEAFF.

The gene calls are TRBV19 and TRBJ1-2; D not certain. Germline loops: CDR1 LNHDA, CDR2 SQIVND (reference sequence). This CDR3 is 14 amino acids long. V lost 1 base, J lost 4 bases, and 10 bases lay in between. This chain's CDR3 is CASSIGGASYGYTF. CDR3 in DNA: TGTGCCAGTAGTATAGGAGGTGCTTCCTATGGCTACACCTTC. The full variable domain, rest sourced from reference TRBV19 and TRBJ1-2, is DGGITQSPKYLFRKEGQNVTLSCEQNLNHDAMYWYRQDPGQGLRLIYYSQIVNDFQKGDIAEGYSVSREKKESFPLTVTSAQKNPTAFYLCASSIGGASYGYTFGSGTRLTVV.

The gene calls are TRBV6-5 and TRBJ1-4, with TRBD1 matching 7 bases. There are 14 residues in the CDR3. The J segment lost 7 bases and the V segment lost 6 bases, leaving 8 bases of the junction unmatched. The germline V gene encodes CDR1 MNHEY and CDR2 SVGAGI. CDR3 nucleotides: TGTGCCAGCAGCAAACAGGGGAGCAGTGAAAAACTGTTTTTT. This codes for CASSKQGSSEKLFF.

The rearrangement links TRBV5-1 to TRBJ2-7; D might be TRBD2 (6 bases). Germline CDR1 is SGHRS and CDR2 is YFSETQ. The CDR3 length is 13 residues. The ends were cut back, 7 bases at V and 6 bases at J, with 17 bases in the middle. CDR3 amino acids: CASWDLRDVEQYF. CDR3 nucleotide sequence: TGCGCCAGCTGGGATCTGCGGGACGTCGAGCAGTACTTC.

The J gene is TRBJ2-5, the V gene TRBV7-2; 10 bases map to TRBD2. There are 14 residues in the CDR3. Looked up from germline, CDR1 is SGHTA and CDR2 is FQGNSA. J lost 5 bases, V lost 5 bases, and 5 bases had no gene match. This CDR3 reads CASSKSGRGETQYF. The CDR3 region has the DNA TGTGCCAGCAGCAAAAGCGGGAGGGGTGAGACCCAGTACTTC.

This clone occurred once. The chain carries TRBV7-9 and TRBJ2-7; D remains ambiguous. Between the trimmed V and J ends, which lost 4 bases and 7 bases, there was a span of 11 bases. Germline loops: CDR1 SEHNR, CDR2 FQNEAQ (reference sequence). The CDR3 runs 12 residues. CDR3 residues: CASSSGPKEQYF. CDR3 sequence (DNA): TGTGCCAGCAGCTCTGGACCGAAGGAGCAGTACTTC.

The chain links TRBV27 to TRBJ2-2; D gene unclear. The V end was cut by 2 bases, the J end by 4 bases, with 14 bases between. The length of the CDR3 is 16 residues. Germline CDR1 MNHEY, CDR2 SMNVEV (reference sequence). As DNA, the CDR3 is TGTGCCAGCAGTTTAAGATCAGGCCCAATCACCGGGGAGCTGTTTTTT. It yields the protein CASSLRSGPITGELFF.

CDR3 protein: CASSPLAGALETQYF. As DNA, the CDR3 is TGTGCCAGCAGCCCCCTAGCGGGAGCCTTAGAGACCCAGTACTTC. This chain uses TRBV7-3 with TRBJ2-5, with TRBD2 matching 10 bases. V was pared by 5 bases and J by 4 bases, with 7 bases of the junction left unmatched. The CDR3 length is 15 residues. The germline V gene encodes CDR1 SGHTA and CDR2 FQGTGA.

The chain combines TRBV5-6 with TRBJ2-5; TRBD1 matches at 7 bases. CDR1 and CDR2 from the germline V gene are SGHDT and YYEEEE. V lost 4 bases, J lost 4 bases, and 7 bases stayed unmatched. The CDR3 is made up of 14 amino acids. The CDR3 coding sequence is TGTGCCAGCAGCAGGGGGACAGTTGGAGAGACCCAGTACTTC. This encodes CASSRGTVGETQYF.

The CDR3 region has the DNA TGTGCCAGCAGTTTAAGAGCCCCCGGGACTTCCTACGAGCAGTACTTC. Protein sequence: CASSLRAPGTSYEQYF. The chain links TRBV27 to TRBJ2-7; possible D gene TRBD2, 6 bases. Trimming removed 2 bases from V and 1 base from J, with 15 bases in between. The CDR3 spans 16 residues. CDR1 is MNHEY and CDR2 is SMNVEV in the germline V gene (reference sequence).

V gene TRBV15 combines with J gene TRBJ1-4, with TRBD1 as a possible D gene (6 bases). Germline lookup yields CDR1 LNHNV and CDR2 YYDKDF (reference sequence). The CDR3 sequence is 15 residues long. V shed 4 bases and J shed 2 bases, with 11 bases lying between them. The CDR3 is CATSTSQGTNEKLFF. In DNA form, the CDR3 reads TGTGCCACCAGCACTAGCCAGGGGACTAATGAAAAACTGTTTTTT.

Points on this clone: Other nucleotide sequences from this sample produce the same CDR3. The V and J genes are TRBV27 and TRBJ2-3; TRBD1 matches 7 bases. CDR1 MNHEY and CDR2 SMNVEV come from the germline V gene (reference sequence). V was clipped by 1 base and J by 2 bases; unmatched bases: 6. There are 16 residues in the CDR3. For the CDR3, the DNA is TGTGCCAGCAGTTTATTGGCAGGGGGTTCCACAGATACGCAGTATTTT. Its translation: CASSLLAGGSTDTQYF.

Here the CDR3 DNA reads TGCAGCGTTCTAACAGGGTACTCCTACGAGCAGTACTTC. Protein product: CSVLTGYSYEQYF. The gene calls are TRBV29-1 and TRBJ2-7, with D maybe TRBD1 (6 bases). The ends were cut back, 5 bases at V and 0 bases at J, with 11 bases in the middle. Germline V gene lookup returns CDR1 SQVTM and CDR2 ANQGSEA. The CDR3 is made up of 13 amino acids.

V and J are TRBV2 and TRBJ1-3; D uncertain. Trimming left V 2 bases short and J 0 bases short, with 8 bases between. This CDR3 region has 15 residues. Germline V CDR1 and CDR2: SNHLY, FYNNEI. Here the CDR3 reads CASSERVSSGNTIYF. The DNA of the CDR3 is TGTGCCAGCAGTGAACGGGTGAGCTCTGGAAACACCATATATTTT.

This sequence joins TRBV19 and TRBJ1-1, with D possibly being TRBD1 (6 bases). Germline-derived CDR1 and CDR2 are LNHDA and SQIVND (reference sequence). This CDR3 region has 17 residues. Trimming removed 0 bases at V and 3 bases at J, with 17 bases between. CDR3 DNA sequence: TGTGCCAGTAGTATAGATTACGGCAGGGGCTTGGACACTGAAGCTTTCTTT. This translates into CASSIDYGRGLDTEAFF.

This clone was picked up one time. This sequence joins TRBV28 and TRBJ2-1, with a possible D match to TRBD2 (6 bases). Germline V CDR1 and CDR2: MDHEN, SYDVKM. The CDR3 covers 17 residues. Trimming cost V 6 bases and J 1 base, with 19 bases left between them. In nucleotides, the CDR3 is TGTGCCAGCAGCTTGCCCTTAGCGGAAATTTCCTACAATGAGCAGTTCTTC. Protein product: CASSLPLAEISYNEQFF.

The J gene is TRBJ2-5, the V gene TRBV4-1, with D perhaps TRBD1 (8 bases). Trimming removed 1 base at V and 5 bases at J, with 20 bases between. The CDR3 runs 17 residues. Germline V lookup: CDR1 MGHRA, CDR2 YSYEKL. CDR3: CASSQAAPGQGGETQYF. In nucleotides, the CDR3 is TGCGCCAGCAGCCAAGCGGCCCCAGGACAGGGAGGGGAGACCCAGTACTTC.

CDR3 coding DNA: TGTGCCAGCAGCTTGGGACCCTACAGCTCCTACGAGCAGTACTTC. Its translation: CASSLGPYSSYEQYF. This chain connects TRBV5-4 to TRBJ2-7; D unclear. This CDR3 spans 15 amino acids. CDR1 SGHNT and CDR2 YYREEE come from the germline V gene (reference sequence). V was cut by 0 bases and J by 0 bases, with 10 bases left in between.

The V call is TRBV11-1, the J call TRBJ2-1, with 12 bases matching TRBD2. The CDR3 extends over 17 amino acids. Trimming at V came to 5 bases and at J to 0 bases, leaving 5 bases not matched to a gene. From germline, CDR1 is SGHAT and CDR2 FQDESV (reference sequence). CDR3 residues: CASSVRTSGASYNEQFF. The DNA of the CDR3 is TGTGCCAGCAGCGTCCGGACTAGCGGGGCCTCCTACAATGAGCAGTTCTTC. The variable domain in full, with the rest retrieved from reference TRBV11-1 and TRBJ2-1, is EAEVAQSPRYKITEKSQAVAFWCDPISGHATLYWYRQILGQGPELLVQFQDESVVDDSQLPKDRFSAERLKGVDSTLKIQPAELGDSAMYLCASSVRTSGASYNEQFFGPGTRLTVL.